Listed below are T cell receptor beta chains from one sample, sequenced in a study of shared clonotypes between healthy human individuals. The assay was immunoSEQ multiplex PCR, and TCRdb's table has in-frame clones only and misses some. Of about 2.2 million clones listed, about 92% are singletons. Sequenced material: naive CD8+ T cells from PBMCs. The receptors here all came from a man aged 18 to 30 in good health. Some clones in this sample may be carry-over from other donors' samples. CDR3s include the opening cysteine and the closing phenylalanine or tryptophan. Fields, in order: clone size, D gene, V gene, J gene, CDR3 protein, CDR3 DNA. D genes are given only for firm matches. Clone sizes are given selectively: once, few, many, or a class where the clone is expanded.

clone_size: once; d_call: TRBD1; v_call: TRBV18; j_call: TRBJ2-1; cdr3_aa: CASSQKTGELYNEQFF; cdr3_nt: TGTGCCAGCTCACAGAAAACAGGGGAATTATACAATGAGCAGTTCTTC
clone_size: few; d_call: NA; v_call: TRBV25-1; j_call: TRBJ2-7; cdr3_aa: CASSEWGSTVYEQYF; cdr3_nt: TGTGCCAGCAGTGAATGGGGTTCGACAGTTTACGAGCAGTACTTC
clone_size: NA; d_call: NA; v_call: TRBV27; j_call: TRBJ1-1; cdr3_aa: CASSSLWDLNTEAFF; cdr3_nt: TGTGCCAGCAGTTCCCTATGGGACCTTAACACTGAAGCTTTCTTT
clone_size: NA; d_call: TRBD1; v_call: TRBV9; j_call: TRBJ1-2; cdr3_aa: CASSASDRAKGYTF; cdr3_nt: TGTGCCAGCAGCGCGAGCGACAGGGCTAAAGGCTACACCTTC
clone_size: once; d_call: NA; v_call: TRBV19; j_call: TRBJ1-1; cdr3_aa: CASTPGAINTEAFF; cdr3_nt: TGTGCCAGTACCCCTGGGGCTATCAACACTGAAGCTTTCTTT
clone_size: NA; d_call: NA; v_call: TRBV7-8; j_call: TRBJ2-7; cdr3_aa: CASSLPSQRSYEQYF; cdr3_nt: TGTGCCAGCAGCTTACCCTCGCAGCGCTCCTACGAGCAGTACTTC
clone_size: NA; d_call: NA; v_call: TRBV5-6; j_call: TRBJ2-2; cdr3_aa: CASSSGYLTGELFF; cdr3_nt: TGTGCCAGCAGTTCAGGGTATCTCACCGGGGAGCTGTTTTTT
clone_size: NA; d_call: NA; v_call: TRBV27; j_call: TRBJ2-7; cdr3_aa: CASRLWERSYEQYF; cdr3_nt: TGTGCCAGCAGGCTCTGGGAAAGGTCCTACGAGCAGTACTTC
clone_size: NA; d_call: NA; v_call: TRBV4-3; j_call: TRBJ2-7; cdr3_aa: CASSNFLGKGEQYF; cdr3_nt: TGCGCCAGCAGCAACTTTCTAGGTAAAGGCGAGCAGTACTTC
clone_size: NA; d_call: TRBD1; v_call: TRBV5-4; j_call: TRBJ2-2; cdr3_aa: CASRLGKGQGNTGELFF; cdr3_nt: TGTGCCAGCAGGTTAGGGAAGGGACAGGGAAACACCGGGGAGCTGTTTTTT
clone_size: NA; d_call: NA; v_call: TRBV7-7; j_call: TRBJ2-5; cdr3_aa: CASSPEGVGLVQETQYF; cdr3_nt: TGTGCCAGCAGCCCCGAAGGGGTGGGGCTAGTCCAAGAGACCCAGTACTTC
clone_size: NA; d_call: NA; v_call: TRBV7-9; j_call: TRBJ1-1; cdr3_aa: CASRRIQAGNTEAFF; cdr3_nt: TGTGCCAGCAGACGTATACAGGCAGGGAACACTGAAGCTTTCTTT
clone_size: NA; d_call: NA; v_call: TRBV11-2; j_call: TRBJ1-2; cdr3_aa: CASSLAQGYGYTF; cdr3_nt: TGTGCCAGCAGCTTGGCCCAGGGCTATGGCTACACCTTC
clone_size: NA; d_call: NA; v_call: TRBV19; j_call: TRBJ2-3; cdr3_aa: CASSTPLSLGTDTQYF; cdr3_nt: TGTGCCAGTAGTACCCCTCTGAGCCTTGGCACAGATACGCAGTATTTT
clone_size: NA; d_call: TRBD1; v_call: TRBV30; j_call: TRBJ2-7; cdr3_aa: CAWSLQGAPPYEQYF; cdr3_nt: TGTGCCTGGAGTCTACAGGGGGCCCCTCCCTACGAGCAGTACTTC
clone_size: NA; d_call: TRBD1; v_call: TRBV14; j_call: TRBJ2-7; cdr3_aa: CASSPLRGQLGLQYF; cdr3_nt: TGTGCCAGCAGCCCCCTCAGGGGACAGCTCGGTTTGCAGTACTTC
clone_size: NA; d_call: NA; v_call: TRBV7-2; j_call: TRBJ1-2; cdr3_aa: CASSLEVWQPGHNYGYTF; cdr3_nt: TGTGCCAGCAGCTTAGAGGTATGGCAGCCCGGACATAACTATGGCTACACCTTC
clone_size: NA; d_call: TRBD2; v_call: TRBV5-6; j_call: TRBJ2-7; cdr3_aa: CASSLTSGRAGYEQYF; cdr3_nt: TGTGCCAGCAGCTTGACTAGCGGGAGGGCTGGGTACGAGCAGTACTTC
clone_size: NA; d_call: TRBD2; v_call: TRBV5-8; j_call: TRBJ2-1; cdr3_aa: CASSLRFGLAGYNEQFF; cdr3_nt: TGTGCCAGCAGCTTAAGGTTCGGTCTAGCGGGGTACAATGAGCAGTTCTTC
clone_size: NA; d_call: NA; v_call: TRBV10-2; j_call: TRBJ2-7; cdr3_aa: CASSESGWGVGEQYF; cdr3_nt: TGCGCCAGCAGTGAGTCGGGTTGGGGGGTCGGCGAGCAGTACTTC
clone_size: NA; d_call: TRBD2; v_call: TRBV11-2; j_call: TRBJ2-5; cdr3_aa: CASSLVVAGDKETQYF; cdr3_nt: TGTGCCAGCAGCTTAGTGGTAGCGGGGGACAAAGAGACCCAGTACTTC
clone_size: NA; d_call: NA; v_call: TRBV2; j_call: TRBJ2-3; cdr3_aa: CASSDLMGGGTDTQYF; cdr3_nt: TGTGCCAGCAGTGATTTGATGGGCGGTGGCACAGATACGCAGTATTTT
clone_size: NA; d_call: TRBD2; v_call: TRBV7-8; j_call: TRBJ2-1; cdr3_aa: CASSLAQAGGYNEQFF; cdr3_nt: TGTGCCAGCAGCTTAGCGCAAGCGGGAGGTTACAATGAGCAGTTCTTC
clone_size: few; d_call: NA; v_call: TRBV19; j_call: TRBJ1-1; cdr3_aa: CASSVGSEAFF; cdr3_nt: TGTGCCAGTAGTGTCGGATCGGAAGCTTTCTTT
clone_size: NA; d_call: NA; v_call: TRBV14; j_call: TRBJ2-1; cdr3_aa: CASSQDPPGSEGNEQFF; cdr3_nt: TGTGCCAGCAGCCAAGATCCGCCAGGGTCAGAGGGTAATGAGCAGTTCTTC
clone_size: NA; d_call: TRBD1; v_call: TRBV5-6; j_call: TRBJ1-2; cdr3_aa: CASNWGDSGYGYTF; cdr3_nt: TGTGCCAGCAACTGGGGGGACAGCGGCTATGGCTACACCTTC
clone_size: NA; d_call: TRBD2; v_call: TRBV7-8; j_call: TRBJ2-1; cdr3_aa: CASSYLAGGSNEQFF; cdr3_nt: TGTGCCAGCAGCTACCTAGCGGGAGGGAGCAATGAGCAGTTCTTC
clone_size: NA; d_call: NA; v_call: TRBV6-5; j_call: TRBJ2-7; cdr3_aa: CASSYSGNYEQYF; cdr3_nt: TGTGCCAGCAGTTACTCGGGTAACTACGAGCAGTACTTC
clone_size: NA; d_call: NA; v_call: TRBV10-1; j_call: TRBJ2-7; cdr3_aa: CASSESMQGGGDEQYF; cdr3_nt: TGCGCCAGCAGTGAGTCGATGCAGGGGGGCGGGGACGAGCAGTACTTC
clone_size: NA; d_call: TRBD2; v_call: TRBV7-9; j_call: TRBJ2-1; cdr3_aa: CASSLGLAGGIDNEQFF; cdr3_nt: TGTGCCAGCAGCCTAGGACTAGCGGGAGGGATCGACAATGAGCAGTTCTTC
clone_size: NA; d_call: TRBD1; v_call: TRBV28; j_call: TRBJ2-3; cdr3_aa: CASSVPGQGFADTQYF; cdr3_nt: TGTGCCAGCAGTGTACCGGGACAGGGGTTCGCAGATACGCAGTATTTT
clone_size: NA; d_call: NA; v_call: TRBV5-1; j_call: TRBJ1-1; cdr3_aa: CASSPLTGTAAANTEAFF; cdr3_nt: TGCGCCAGCAGCCCACTAACCGGGACGGCGGCCGCGAACACTGAAGCTTTCTTT
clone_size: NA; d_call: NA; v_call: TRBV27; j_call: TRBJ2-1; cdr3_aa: CASSPRDGWDEISSYNEQFF; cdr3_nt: TGTGCCAGCAGCCCCCGGGACGGATGGGATGAGATTAGCTCCTACAATGAGCAGTTCTTC
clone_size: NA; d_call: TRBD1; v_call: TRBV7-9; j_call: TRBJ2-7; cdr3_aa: CASSTRDSSYEQYF; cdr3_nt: TGTGCCAGCAGCACAAGGGACAGCTCCTACGAGCAGTACTTC
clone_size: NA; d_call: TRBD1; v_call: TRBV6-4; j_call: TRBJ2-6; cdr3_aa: CASSDTPTGDSGANVLTF; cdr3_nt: TGTGCCAGCAGTGACACCCCGACAGGGGACTCTGGGGCCAACGTCCTGACTTTC
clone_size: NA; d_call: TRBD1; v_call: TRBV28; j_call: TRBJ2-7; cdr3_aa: CASSLSTGVVPTYEQYF; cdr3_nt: TGTGCCAGCAGTTTAAGCACAGGGGTTGTACCTACCTACGAGCAGTACTTC
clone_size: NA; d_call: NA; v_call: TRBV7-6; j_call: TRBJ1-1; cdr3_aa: CASSLRGGEGTEAFF; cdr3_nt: TGTGCCAGCAGCTTACGGGGCGGGGAGGGGACTGAAGCTTTCTTT
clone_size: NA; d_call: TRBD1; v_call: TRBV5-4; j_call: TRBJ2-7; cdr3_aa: CATTGGVSYEQYF; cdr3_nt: TGTGCCACTACAGGGGGCGTCTCCTACGAGCAGTACTTC
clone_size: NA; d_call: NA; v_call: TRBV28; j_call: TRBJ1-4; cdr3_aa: CASSPGGGATNEKLFF; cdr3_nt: TGTGCCAGCAGTCCGGGGGGCGGGGCGACTAATGAAAAACTGTTTTTT
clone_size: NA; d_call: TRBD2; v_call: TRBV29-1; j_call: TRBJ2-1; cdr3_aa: CSVPTSGRDEQFF; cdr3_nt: TGCAGCGTCCCGACTAGCGGGAGGGATGAGCAGTTCTTC
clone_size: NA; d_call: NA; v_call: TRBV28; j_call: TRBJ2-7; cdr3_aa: CASSFEKATYEQYF; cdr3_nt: TGTGCCAGCAGTTTTGAGAAAGCAACCTACGAGCAGTACTTC
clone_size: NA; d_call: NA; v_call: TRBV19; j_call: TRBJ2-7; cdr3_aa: CASSTGTTFYEQYF; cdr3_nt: TGTGCCAGTAGTACAGGGACGACCTTCTACGAGCAGTACTTC
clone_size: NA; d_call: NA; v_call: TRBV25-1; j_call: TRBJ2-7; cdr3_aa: CASSELGGYEQYF; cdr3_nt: TGTGCCAGCAGTGAATTGGGGGGATACGAGCAGTACTTC
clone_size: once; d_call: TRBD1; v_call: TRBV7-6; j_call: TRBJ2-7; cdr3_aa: CASSQHRDSETGGRSYEQYF; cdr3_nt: TGTGCCAGCAGCCAGCACCGTGACTCGGAAACAGGGGGTCGATCTTACGAGCAGTACTTC
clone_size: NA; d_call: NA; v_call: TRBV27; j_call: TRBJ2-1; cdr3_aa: CASSSFGYNEQFF; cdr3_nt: TGTGCCAGCAGTTCCTTTGGGTACAATGAGCAGTTCTTC
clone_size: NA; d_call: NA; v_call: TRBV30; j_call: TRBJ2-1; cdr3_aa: CAWRRRDEAGNEQFF; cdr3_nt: TGTGCCTGGAGGAGGAGGGATGAAGCTGGCAATGAGCAGTTCTTC
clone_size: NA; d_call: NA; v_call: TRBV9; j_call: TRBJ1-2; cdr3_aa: CASSVGGRGESNYGYTF; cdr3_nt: TGTGCCAGCAGCGTAGGGGGCAGGGGCGAGAGTAACTATGGCTACACCTTC
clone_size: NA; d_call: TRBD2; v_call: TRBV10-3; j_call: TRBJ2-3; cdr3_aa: CAISERDSGSTDTQYF; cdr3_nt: TGTGCCATCAGTGAACGGGATAGCGGGAGCACAGATACGCAGTATTTT
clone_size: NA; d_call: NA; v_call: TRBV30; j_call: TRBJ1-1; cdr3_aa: CAWEGGGNTEAFF; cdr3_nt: TGTGCCTGGGAGGGGGGAGGAAACACTGAAGCTTTCTTT